These 31 T cell receptor beta chains came from one sample sequenced in a study of tissue T cells after allogeneic stem cell transplantation. Time point given: mouse harvest day 14 after allogeneic transplant. Each mouse received 10^7 T-cell-depleted marrow cells plus 10^6 splenic CD5+ T cells by tail vein. The table came from immunoSEQ multiplex PCR; TCRdb's copy has only in-frame clones and leaves some out. The sample consists of 2,500 to 3,500 clones, 44% of them appearing once. Sequenced input: gut tissue. Every receptor here comes from a female BALB/c mouse given C57BL/6 T cells with graft-versus-host disease after an allogeneic hematopoietic cell transplant.

Concerning this clone itself: The gene symbols are mouse symbols. Read data end 1 residue before the CDR3 end; the end is taken from the germline J gene. The chain carries TRBV3 and TRBJ2-4; 8 nucleotides line up with TRBD2. With 1 base clipped from V and 0 bases from J, the junction kept 3 bases outside the gene matches. There are 16 residues in the CDR3. Per germline, CDR1 SNHLY and CDR2 FYNGKV (reference sequence). The DNA read from the CDR3 is TGTGCCAGCAGCTTAGTACTGGGGGCTAGTCAAAACACCTTGTAC. Translating it yields CASSLVLGASQNTLY. The entire CDR3 is CASSLVLGASQNTLYF.

This clone qualifies as large. Gene names and germline match the mouse. The DNA ends 1 residue before the CDR3 does, and the rest of the CDR3 is filled in from the germline J gene. This chain connects TRBV5 to TRBJ2-7; D is unresolved. Per germline, CDR1 LGHNA and CDR2 YNLKQL (reference sequence). The ends were cut back, 0 bases at V and 7 bases at J, with 4 bases in the middle. This CDR3 contains 11 residues. CDR3: CASSQDREQYF. Incomplete CDR3 DNA: TGTGCCAGCAGCCAAGACCGGGAACAGTAC.

With respect to this clone: All gene names here are mouse names. The CDR3 end is not reached by the read, which stops 1 residue before it; the germline J gene fills it in. The gene calls are TRBV26 and TRBJ2-3; D perhaps matches TRBD1 (7 bases). Germline V lookup: CDR1 KGHPV, CDR2 FQNQEV (reference sequence). The CDR3 has 12 amino acids. With 0 bases removed from V and 9 bases from J, the gap between germline ends came to 7 bases. CDR3 bases read: TGTGCCAGCAGTCTGTCAGGGGGCACGCTGTAT. This codes for CASSLSGGTLY. The whole CDR3 is CASSLSGGTLYF.

This clone was seen more than once but under ten times. Gene names and germline match the mouse. The CDR3 end falls 1 residue outside the read, so it is completed with the germline J gene. This chain links TRBV26 with TRBJ1-1; tentatively, D is TRBD1 (6 bases). In germline, CDR1 is KGHPV, CDR2 FQNQEV (reference sequence). With 0 bases removed from V and 7 bases from J, the gap between germline ends came to 9 bases. The CDR3 is made up of 13 amino acids. The CDR3 DNA, read in part, is TGTGCCAGCAGTCTGTCGGGCAGGGGAGAAGTCTTC. This encodes CASSLSGRGEVF. The whole CDR3 reads CASSLSGRGEVFF.

As regards this clone: Gene names refer to mouse genes. From the germline J gene comes the end of the CDR3, since the read stops 1 residue before it. V gene TRBV26 combines with J gene TRBJ2-1; TRBD2 agrees at 8 bases. There are 14 residues in the CDR3. V dropped 4 bases and J dropped 4; count of bases not matched to a gene: 3. Per the germline V gene, CDR1 is KGHPV and CDR2 is FQNQEV (reference sequence). The sequenced CDR3 bases are TGTGCCAGCAGTCCCCTGGGGGGATATGCTGAGCAGTTC. Protein: CASSPLGGYAEQF. The CDR3 in its entirety is CASSPLGGYAEQFF.

Points on this clone: Genes and germline are mouse. The DNA ends 1 residue before the CDR3 does, and the rest of the CDR3 is filled in from the germline J gene. This rearrangement joins TRBV3 to TRBJ1-4; a weak D match, TRBD1 (6 bases). V was shortened by 3 bases and J by 3 bases, with 8 bases between the two germline ends. The CDR3 sequence is 14 residues long. CDR1 is SNHLY, CDR2 FYNGKV, per germline (reference sequence). The sequenced CDR3 bases are TGTGCCAGCAGCTTTCGGACAGCCAACGAAAGATTATTT. It yields the protein CASSFRTANERLF. The whole CDR3 reads CASSFRTANERLFF.

Regarding this clone: Here the gene names and germline are mouse. The sequenced CDR3 bases are TGTGCCAGCAGTGCTACAGGGGCGAGCGAAAGATTATTT. This encodes CASSATGASERLF. The whole CDR3 is CASSATGASERLFF. The chain carries TRBV13-1 and TRBJ1-4; 7 positions match TRBD1. Coverage ceases 1 residue before the CDR3 finishes, and the germline J gene fills in the end. Germline CDR1 reads NSHNY; CDR2 reads SYGAGN. The length of the CDR3 is 14 residues. V dropped 3 bases and J dropped 7; count of bases not matched to a gene: 6.

On this clone: Here the gene names and germline are mouse. Incomplete CDR3 DNA: TGCTCCAGCAGTCGACAGGAGGACACCCAGTAC. Its protein is CSSSRQEDTQY. Given in full, the CDR3 is CSSSRQEDTQYF. The chain couples TRBV23 to TRBJ2-5; the table's D call, TRBD1, was not checked against the DNA. The CDR3 is cut off 1 residue early in the read; its end comes from the germline J gene. The CDR3 has 12 residues. CDR1 and CDR2 (germline): KGHTA, FQNQQP.

For this clone: Each gene name is a mouse one. From the germline J gene comes the end of the CDR3, since the read stops 1 residue before it. V usage is TRBV4 and J usage is TRBJ1-2; TRBD1 agrees at 10 bases. There are 15 residues in the CDR3. Germline CDR1 and CDR2: LGHDT and YNNKQL (reference sequence). Trimming cost V 5 bases and J 1 base; bases outside gene matches: 4. The DNA read from the CDR3 is TGTGCCAGCAGCAGCCGGGACAGGGGAAACTCCGACTACACC. Translating gives CASSSRDRGNSDYT. The CDR3 in full is CASSSRDRGNSDYTF.

Points on this clone: The germline and genes are mouse ones. The read terminates 1 residue ahead of where the CDR3 ends, so the germline J gene completes it. J is TRBJ1-2 and V is TRBV13-1, with 7 bases lining up with TRBD1. Germline CDR1 and CDR2: NSHNY and SYGAGN. CDR3 size: 12 residues. J lost 4 bases, V lost 6 bases, and 3 bases had no gene match. CDR3 DNA, as far as it was read: TGTGCCAGCAACAGGGGAGGCTCCGACTACACC. As protein: CASNRGGSDYT. The complete CDR3 sequence is CASNRGGSDYTF.

Remarks on this clone: Any gene name here is a mouse gene name. The read stops 1 residue short of the end of the CDR3; the missing end is completed from the germline J gene. This chain joins TRBV3 and TRBJ2-4, with TRBD2 identical over 9 bases. The V gene end was trimmed by 2 bases and the J gene end by 4 bases; junction bases not matched to a gene: 1. Germline lookup yields CDR1 SNHLY and CDR2 FYNGKV (reference sequence). This CDR3 contains 14 residues. CDR3 bases read: TGTGCCAGCAGCTTAAACTGGGGGGAAAACACCTTGTAC. This sequence encodes CASSLNWGENTLY. The complete CDR3 sequence is CASSLNWGENTLYF.

This clone is deemed large (0.1 to 1%). Gene names and germline match the mouse. The read is 1 residue too short to cover the CDR3 end, so that end is filled in from the germline J gene. V and J are TRBV31 and TRBJ2-7; the D gene is possibly TRBD2 (6 bases). The CDR3 has 12 amino acids. Trimming stripped 5 bases from V and 4 bases from J, with 12 bases between. Germline CDR1 and CDR2: GKSSPN and SITVG. CDR3 in amino acids: CAWGGTSYEQYF. CDR3 bases read: TGTGCCTGGGGGGGGACCTCATATGAACAGTAC.

To note about this clone: Each gene name is a mouse one. The read finishes 1 residue shy of the CDR3 end, and the germline J gene is used to complete it. The chain couples TRBV4 to TRBJ2-3; no reliable D call. CDR1 LGHDT and CDR2 YNNKQL come from the germline V gene (reference sequence). The CDR3 consists of 13 residues. V lost 3 bases to trimming and J lost 0 bases, with 4 bases between them. Incomplete CDR3 DNA: TGTGCCAGCAGCTACAATAGTGCAGAAACGCTGTAT. It translates to CASSYNSAETLY. The CDR3 in its entirety is CASSYNSAETLYF.

This clone turned up a few times. Gene names are the mouse ones. The CDR3 is cut off 1 residue early in the read; its end comes from the germline J gene. This chain joins TRBV3 and TRBJ2-5; D may correspond to TRBD1 or TRBD2 (5 bases each). The germline gives CDR1 SNHLY, CDR2 FYNGKV (reference sequence). Trimming shortened V by 1 base and J by 6 bases, and 8 bases separated the two germline ends. This CDR3 is 13 amino acids long. CDR3 DNA, as far as it was read: TGTGCCAGCAGCTTAGGGGGGAGGGACACCCAGTAC. Translation gives CASSLGGRDTQY. The whole CDR3 region reads CASSLGGRDTQYF.

Comment on this clone: The listed genes are named as in mouse. The CDR3 extends 1 residue past the end of the read, so its final part is completed from the germline J gene. The chain joins TRBV13-2 to TRBJ2-5; D is undetermined. Germline V gene data show CDR1 as NNHNN and CDR2 as SYGAGS (reference sequence). With 0 bases removed from V and 10 bases from J, the gap between germline ends came to 6 bases. There are 11 residues in the CDR3. The CDR3 here is CASGDAPPQYF. The part of the CDR3 DNA that was read is TGTGCCAGCGGTGATGCCCCCCCCCAGTAC.

Regarding this clone: The gene names given are mouse names. With the read ending 1 residue before the CDR3 end, the germline J gene is used to fill in that end. The chain links TRBV24 to TRBJ2-4; TRBD1 agrees at 9 bases. The CDR3 length is 18 residues. J was trimmed by 0 bases and V by 3 bases; bases with no gene match: 10. Germline V gene data show CDR1 as KGHTA and CDR2 as FRNEEI. Here the CDR3 reads CASSLHPGQGPSQNTLYF. The sequenced CDR3 bases are TGTGCCAGCAGTCTCCATCCGGGACAGGGTCCTAGTCAAAACACCTTGTAC.

Note on this clone: These gene names are mouse names. Read coverage stops 1 residue before the CDR3 terminus; the germline J gene supplies the remainder. The chain couples TRBV26 to TRBJ2-5; TRBD2 matches at 9 bases. The germline gives CDR1 KGHPV, CDR2 FQNQEV (reference sequence). The CDR3 runs to 15 residues. Trimming took 3 bases from V and 6 from J; bases not matched to a gene: 7. The CDR3 sequence is CASSLRLGVVDTQYF. The CDR3 DNA, read in part, is TGTGCCAGCAGTCTCAGACTGGGGGTTGTGGACACCCAGTAC.

Concerning this clone itself: Each gene name is a mouse one. The read stops 1 residue short of the end of the CDR3; the missing end is completed from the germline J gene. This rearrangement joins TRBV3 to TRBJ1-5; D is perhaps TRBD1 (5 bases). The CDR3 runs 12 residues. The V gene's germline CDR1 is SNHLY and CDR2 FYNGKV (reference sequence). With 4 bases removed from V and 7 bases from J, the gap between germline ends came to 8 bases. The part of the CDR3 DNA that was read is TGTGCCAGCAGCTCCCAGGGACAGGCTCCGCTT. This codes for CASSSQGQAPL. The whole CDR3 protein is CASSSQGQAPLF.

In regard to this clone: Mouse names are used for the genes. The CDR3 bases that were read are TGTGCCAGCAGTCCGACAGCTAGTGCAGAAACGCTGTAT. It is translated as CASSPTASAETLY. From start to end, the CDR3 is CASSPTASAETLYF. The chain is built from TRBV26 and TRBJ2-3; D perhaps matches TRBD1 (5 bases). The read finishes 1 residue shy of the CDR3 end, and the germline J gene is used to complete it. The germline V and J ends were trimmed by 4 bases and 0 bases, with 8 bases remaining between them. Germline V lookup: CDR1 KGHPV, CDR2 FQNQEV (reference sequence). The CDR3 is 14 amino acids.

This clone was counted between two and nine times. Genes and germline are mouse. The CDR3 goes on 1 residue after the read ends, and that part is filled in from the germline J gene. The chain is built from TRBV13-2 and TRBJ2-7, with D uncertain. The V end lost 2 bases, the J end lost 0 bases, and 0 bases lay between the germline ends. Germline CDR1 NNHNN, CDR2 SYGAGS (reference sequence). The CDR3 spans 11 residues. The CDR3 here is CASGDSYEQYF. The CDR3 bases that were read are TGTGCCAGCGGTGACTCCTATGAACAGTAC.

Concerning this clone itself: Mouse gene names and germline throughout. The CDR3 is cut off 1 residue early in the read; its end comes from the germline J gene. The chain uses TRBV26 and TRBJ2-1; 8 nucleotides line up with TRBD1. The germline V gene encodes CDR1 KGHPV and CDR2 FQNQEV (reference sequence). The V segment lost 1 base and the J segment 3 bases; nucleotides outside the gene matches: 2. The CDR3 has 15 amino acids. Partial CDR3 DNA: TGTGCCAGCAGTCTGTTGGACAGGGCCTATGCTGAGCAGTTC. It yields the protein CASSLLDRAYAEQF. The whole CDR3 region reads CASSLLDRAYAEQFF. Filled out from reference TRBV26 and TRBJ2-1, the complete variable domain reads NSKVIQTPRYLVKGQGQKAKMRCIPEKGHPVVFWYQQNKNNEFKFLINFQNQEVLQQIDMTEKRFSAECPSNSPCSLEIQSSEAGDSALYLCASSLLDRAYAEQFFGPGTRLTVL.

On this clone itself: Gene names denote mouse genes. The read falls 1 residue short of the CDR3 end, and the missing part is taken from the germline J gene. This sequence joins TRBV12-2 and TRBJ2-5, with 7 bases identical to TRBD2. The CDR3 is 15 amino acids. V shed 0 bases and J 0 bases; nucleotides not matched to a gene: 2. Germline V CDR1 and CDR2: SGHLS, HYDKME. The covered CDR3 bases are TGTGCCAGCTCTCTCCCTGGGGGTAACCAAGACACCCAGTAC. This sequence encodes CASSLPGGNQDTQY. The entire CDR3 protein is CASSLPGGNQDTQYF.

In regard to this clone: Mouse germline and gene names are used. From the germline J gene comes the end of the CDR3, since the read stops 1 residue before it. The chain has TRBV23 and TRBJ2-5; TRBD2, the table's D call, lacks a check against the DNA. The CDR3 runs 14 residues. In germline, CDR1 is KGHTA, CDR2 FQNQQP. The CDR3 here is CSSRLTGNQDTQYF. The covered CDR3 bases are TGCTCCAGCAGACTGACTGGGAACCAAGACACCCAGTAC.

For this clone: The gene names here belong to mouse. The CDR3 extends 1 residue past the end of the read, so its final part is completed from the germline J gene. The V gene is TRBV13-1, the J gene TRBJ2-2; D tentatively fits TRBD1 or TRBD2 (5 bases each). The CDR3 has 15 residues. Trimming removed 10 bases at V and 0 bases at J, with 16 bases between. Per germline, CDR1 NSHNY and CDR2 SYGAGN. The CDR3 here is CASQEGPANTGQLYF. The sequenced part of the CDR3 DNA is TGTGCCTCCCAGGAGGGGCCTGCAAACACCGGGCAGCTCTAC.

Comments on this clone: Germline and genes here are mouse. CDR3 DNA, as far as it was read: TGTGCCAGCAGTCGACAGGGGGTTAACACCGGGCAGCTCTAC. This encodes CASSRQGVNTGQLY. The complete CDR3 reads CASSRQGVNTGQLYF. The chain employs TRBV26 and TRBJ2-2; 9 nucleotides line up with TRBD1. The CDR3 goes on 1 residue after the read ends, and that part is filled in from the germline J gene. Germline V gene data show CDR1 as KGHPV and CDR2 as FQNQEV (reference sequence). Unmatched junction bases numbered 2, after V lost 4 bases and J lost 2 bases. This CDR3 is built from 15 residues.

There are a few counts of this clone. Gene names follow the mouse nomenclature. Read coverage stops 1 residue before the CDR3 terminus; the germline J gene supplies the remainder. This sequence joins TRBV13-2 and TRBJ2-7; D gene unclear. There are 12 residues in the CDR3. Germline V lookup: CDR1 NNHNN, CDR2 SYGAGS (reference sequence). Trimming pared 1 base from V and 4 bases from J, leaving 6 bases between. The covered CDR3 bases are TGTGCCAGCGGTGATTTCACATATGAACAGTAC. Its translation: CASGDFTYEQY. The entire CDR3 protein is CASGDFTYEQYF.

Remarks on this clone: The listed genes are named as in mouse. The observed sequence ends 1 residue before the CDR3 terminus, with the missing tail filled in from the germline J gene. The chain couples TRBV3 to TRBJ2-7; TRBD2 might be the D (6 bases). V was cut by 5 bases and J by 0 bases, with 11 bases left in between. The CDR3 covers 14 residues. Germline CDR1 and CDR2: SNHLY and FYNGKV (reference sequence). CDR3 sequence reads: CASSPGLSSYEQYF. The sequenced CDR3 bases are TGTGCCAGCAGCCCTGGACTGAGCTCCTATGAACAGTAC.

A remark on this clone: Each gene name is a mouse one. The read comes to an end 1 residue before the CDR3 does, leaving the germline J gene to fill in the end. J is TRBJ1-2 and V is TRBV26, with D perhaps matching TRBD1 (5 bases). Trimming left V 4 bases short and J 5 bases short, with 11 bases between. This CDR3 is built from 13 residues. CDR1 KGHPV and CDR2 FQNQEV come from the germline V gene (reference sequence). The CDR3 spells CASSRQGGSDYTF. CDR3 DNA (partial): TGTGCCAGCAGTCGGCAGGGAGGGTCCGACTACACC.

For this clone: Gene names are mouse gene names. The DNA ends 1 residue before the CDR3 does, and the rest of the CDR3 is filled in from the germline J gene. The chain carries TRBV26 and TRBJ2-1; possible D gene TRBD1, 6 bases. This CDR3 has 14 residues. CDR1 KGHPV and CDR2 FQNQEV come from the germline V gene (reference sequence). V was trimmed by 2 bases and J by 3 bases, leaving 8 bases between them. The CDR3 DNA, read in part, is TGTGCCAGCAGTCTGACAGGGTTCTATGCTGAGCAGTTC. Translation gives CASSLTGFYAEQF. In full, the CDR3 reads CASSLTGFYAEQFF.

On this clone: All gene names here are mouse names. With the read ending 1 residue before the CDR3 end, the germline J gene is used to fill in that end. The chain is built from TRBV26 and TRBJ2-2, with 10 bases matching TRBD2. CDR3 length: 15 amino acids. CDR1 and CDR2 from the germline V gene are KGHPV and FQNQEV (reference sequence). J gave up 4 bases and V 3 bases, and 2 bases lay outside the gene matches. The sequenced CDR3 bases are TGTGCCAGCAGTCTCGGGACTGGGGCCACCGGGCAGCTCTAC. It translates to CASSLGTGATGQLY. In full, the CDR3 reads CASSLGTGATGQLYF.

There are a few counts of this clone. The genes and germline here are from mouse. From the germline J gene comes the end of the CDR3, since the read stops 1 residue before it. The rearrangement joins TRBV20 to TRBJ2-7, with 12 bases matching TRBD2. The CDR3 consists of 14 residues. Germline CDR1 reads GFQATS; CDR2 reads STVNSAI. The V segment lost 6 bases and the J segment 1 base; nucleotides outside the gene matches: 4. The part of the CDR3 DNA that was read is TGTGGTGCGTCGGACTGGGGGGGGTCCTATGAACAGTAC. This translates into CGASDWGGSYEQY. The whole CDR3 reads CGASDWGGSYEQYF.